This TCR beta chain was identified during a study of blood T cell repertoires in COVID-19. Per germline, CDR1 KGHSH and CDR2 LQKENI. The V end lost 2 bases, the J end lost 2 bases, and 3 bases lay between the germline ends. CDR3 length equals 12 residues. Here immunoSEQ multiplex PCR was the method, and the copy in TCRdb shows in-frame clones only, minus some. The repertoire holds 140,000 to 150,000 clones, with around 87% as singletons. In the case of this clone: At the DNA level, this CDR3 is encoded by other sequences in the same sample as well.

This clonotype originated in a woman in her thirties with acute COVID-19. The sequenced sample consisted of PBMCs or T cells enriched from blood (not recorded which). This rearrangement joins TRBV18 to TRBJ2-5; D is unresolved. CDR3 in amino acids: CASSPAQETQYF. CDR3 coding DNA: TGTGCCAGCTCACCAGCGCAAGAGACCCAGTACTTC.